This T cell receptor beta chain appears in the sequencing data of a study of vaccination and CD4 T cells after COVID-19. Sequencing of cultured CD4+ T cell DNA used the Oncomine TCR Beta short-read assay. TCRdb recomputed calls from the PCR reads with MiXCR, one row per CDR3 protein. The sample shows roughly 15,000 distinct CDR3 sequences, about two fifths of them seen only once. Treatment specified: 10-day PBMC culture with coronavirus spike peptide pools or control peptides (ViraFEST assay). Germline V gene lookup returns CDR1 MNHEY and CDR2 SVGEGT. With 2 bases removed from V and 9 bases from J, the gap between germline ends came to 11 bases. This CDR3 region has 13 residues. On this clonotype itself: As yet, its antigen is unknown.

The material sequenced was CD4+ T cells from blood, cultured in vitro. The chain combines TRBV6-2 or TRBV6-3 with TRBJ1-5; D may be TRBD1 (5 bases). This clonotype originated in a human donor who had recovered from COVID-19. As DNA, the CDR3 is TGTGCCAGCAGTTACGGGGCGGCTTTGCCCCAGCATTTT. Translating gives CASSYGAALPQHF.